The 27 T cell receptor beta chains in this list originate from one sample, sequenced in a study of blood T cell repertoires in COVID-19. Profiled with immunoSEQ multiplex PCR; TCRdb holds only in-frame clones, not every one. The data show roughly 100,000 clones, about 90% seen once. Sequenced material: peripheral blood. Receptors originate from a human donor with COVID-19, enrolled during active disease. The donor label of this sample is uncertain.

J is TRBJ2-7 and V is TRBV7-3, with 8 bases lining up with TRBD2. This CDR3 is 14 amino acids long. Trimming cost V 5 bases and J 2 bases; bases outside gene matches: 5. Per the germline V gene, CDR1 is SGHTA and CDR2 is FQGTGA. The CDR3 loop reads CASSPSGGPYEQYF. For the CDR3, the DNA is TGTGCCAGCAGCCCGTCGGGGGGGCCCTACGAGCAGTACTTC.

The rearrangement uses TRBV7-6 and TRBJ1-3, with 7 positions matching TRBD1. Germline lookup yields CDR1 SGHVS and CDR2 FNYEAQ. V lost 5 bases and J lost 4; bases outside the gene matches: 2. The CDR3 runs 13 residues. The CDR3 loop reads CASSTGVGNTIYF. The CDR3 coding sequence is TGTGCCAGCAGCACAGGGGTCGGAAACACCATATATTTT.

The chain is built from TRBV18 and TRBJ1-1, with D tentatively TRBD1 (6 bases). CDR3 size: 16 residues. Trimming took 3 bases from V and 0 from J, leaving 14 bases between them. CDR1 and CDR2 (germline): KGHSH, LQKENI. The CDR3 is CASSPGQGTLNTEAFF. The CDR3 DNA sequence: TGTGCCAGCTCACCGGGCCAGGGGACACTGAACACTGAAGCTTTCTTT.

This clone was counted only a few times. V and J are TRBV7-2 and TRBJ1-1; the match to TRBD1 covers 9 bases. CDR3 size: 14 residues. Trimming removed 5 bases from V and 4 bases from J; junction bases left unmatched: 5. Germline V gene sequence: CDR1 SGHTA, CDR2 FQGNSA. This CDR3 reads CASSLTGGLTEAFF. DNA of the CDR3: TGTGCCAGCAGCCTGACAGGGGGTCTCACTGAAGCTTTCTTT.

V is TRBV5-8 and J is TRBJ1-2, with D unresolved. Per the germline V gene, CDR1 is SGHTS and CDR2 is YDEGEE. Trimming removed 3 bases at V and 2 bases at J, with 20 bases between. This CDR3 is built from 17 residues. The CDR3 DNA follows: TGTGCCAGCAGCTACCGGTGGTCCGGGATGGGGAACTATGGCTACACCTTC. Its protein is CASSYRWSGMGNYGYTF.

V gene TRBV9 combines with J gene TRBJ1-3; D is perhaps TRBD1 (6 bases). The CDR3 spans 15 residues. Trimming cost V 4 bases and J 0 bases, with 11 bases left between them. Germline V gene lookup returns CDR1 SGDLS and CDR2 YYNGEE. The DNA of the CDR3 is TGTGCCAGCAGCACACGGGACACCTCTGGAAACACCATATATTTT. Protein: CASSTRDTSGNTIYF.

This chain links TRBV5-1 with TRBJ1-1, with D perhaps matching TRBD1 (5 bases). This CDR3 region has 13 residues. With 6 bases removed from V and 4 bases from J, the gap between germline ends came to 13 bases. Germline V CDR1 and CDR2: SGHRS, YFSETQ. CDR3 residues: CASKQAQGTEAFF. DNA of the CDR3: TGCGCCAGCAAACAGGCCCAGGGCACTGAAGCTTTCTTT.

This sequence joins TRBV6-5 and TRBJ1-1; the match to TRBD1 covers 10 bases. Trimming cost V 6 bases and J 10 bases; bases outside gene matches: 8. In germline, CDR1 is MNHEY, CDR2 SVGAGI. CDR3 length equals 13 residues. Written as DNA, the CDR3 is TGTGCCAGCAGCTGGGGGACAGGGGTTAGAGCTTTCTTT. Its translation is CASSWGTGVRAFF.

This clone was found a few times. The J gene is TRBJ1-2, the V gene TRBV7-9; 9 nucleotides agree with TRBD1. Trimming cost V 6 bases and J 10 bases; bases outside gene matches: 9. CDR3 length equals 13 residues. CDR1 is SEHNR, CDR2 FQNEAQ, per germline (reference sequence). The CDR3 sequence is CASSLPGTGNYTF. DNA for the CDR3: TGTGCCAGCAGTCTGCCCGGGACAGGGAACTACACCTTC.

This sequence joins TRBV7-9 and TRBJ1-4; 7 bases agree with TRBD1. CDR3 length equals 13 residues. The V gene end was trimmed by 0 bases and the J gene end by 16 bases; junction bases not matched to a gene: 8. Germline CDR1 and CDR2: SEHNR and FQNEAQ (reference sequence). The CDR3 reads CASSLAGTEEPFF. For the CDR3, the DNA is TGTGCCAGCAGCTTAGCAGGGACAGAGGAACCGTTTTTT.

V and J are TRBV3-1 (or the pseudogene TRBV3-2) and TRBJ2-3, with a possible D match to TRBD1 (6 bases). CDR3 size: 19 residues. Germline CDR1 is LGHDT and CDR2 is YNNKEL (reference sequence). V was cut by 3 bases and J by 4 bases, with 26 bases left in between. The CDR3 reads CASSQRHRDAPTHADTQYF. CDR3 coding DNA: TGTGCCAGCAGCCAGCGCCACAGGGATGCCCCGACACACGCAGATACGCAGTATTTT.

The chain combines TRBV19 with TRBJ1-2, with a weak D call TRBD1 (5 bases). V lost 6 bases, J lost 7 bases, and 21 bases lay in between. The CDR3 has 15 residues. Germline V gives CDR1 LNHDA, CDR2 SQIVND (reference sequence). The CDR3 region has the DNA TGTGCCAGTAGCTCGACAGACGCGGGGCAGGTTGGCTACACCTTC. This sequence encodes CASSSTDAGQVGYTF. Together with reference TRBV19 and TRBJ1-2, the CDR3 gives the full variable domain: DGGITQSPKYLFRKEGQNVTLSCEQNLNHDAMYWYRQDPGQGLRLIYYSQIVNDFQKGDIAEGYSVSREKKESFPLTVTSAQKNPTAFYLCASSSTDAGQVGYTFGSGTRLTVV.

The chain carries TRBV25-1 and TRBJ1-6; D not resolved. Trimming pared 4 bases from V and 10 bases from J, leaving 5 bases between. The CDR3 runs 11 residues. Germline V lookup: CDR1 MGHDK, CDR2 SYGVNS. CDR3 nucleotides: TGTGCCAGCAGTGCGGTATCACCCCTCCACTTT. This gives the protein CASSAVSPLHF.

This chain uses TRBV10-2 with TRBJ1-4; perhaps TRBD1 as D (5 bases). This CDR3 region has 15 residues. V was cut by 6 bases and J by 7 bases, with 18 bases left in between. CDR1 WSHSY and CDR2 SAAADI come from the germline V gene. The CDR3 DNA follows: TGCGCCAGCAGCGAACTCAGGGATAAGCGTGAAAAACTGTTTTTT. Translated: CASSELRDKREKLFF.

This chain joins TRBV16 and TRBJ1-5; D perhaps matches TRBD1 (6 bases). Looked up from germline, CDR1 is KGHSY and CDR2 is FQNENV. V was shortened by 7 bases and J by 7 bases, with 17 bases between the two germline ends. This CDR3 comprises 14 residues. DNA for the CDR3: TGTGCCAGCACCTCAGGGGATCGAGCGCAGCCCCAGCATTTT. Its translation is CASTSGDRAQPQHF.

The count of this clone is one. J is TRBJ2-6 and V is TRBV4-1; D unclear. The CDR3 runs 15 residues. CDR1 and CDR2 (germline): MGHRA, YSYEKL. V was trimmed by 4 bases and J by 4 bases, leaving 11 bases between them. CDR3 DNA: TGCGCCAGCAGCCCATATCGGTCCGGGGCCAACGTCCTGACTTTC. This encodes CASSPYRSGANVLTF.

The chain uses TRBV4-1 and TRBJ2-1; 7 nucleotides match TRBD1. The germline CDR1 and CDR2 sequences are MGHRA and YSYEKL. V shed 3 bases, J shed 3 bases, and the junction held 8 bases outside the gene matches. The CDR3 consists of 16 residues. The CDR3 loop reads CASSQSGTAFYNEQFF. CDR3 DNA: TGCGCCAGCAGCCAGTCCGGGACAGCCTTCTACAATGAGCAGTTCTTC.

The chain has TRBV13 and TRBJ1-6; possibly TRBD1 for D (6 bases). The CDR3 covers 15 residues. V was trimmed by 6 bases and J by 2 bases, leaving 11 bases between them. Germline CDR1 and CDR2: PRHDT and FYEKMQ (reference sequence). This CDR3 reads CASRRGQPYNSPLHF. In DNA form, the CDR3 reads TGTGCCAGCAGACGGGGACAACCCTATAATTCACCCCTCCACTTT.

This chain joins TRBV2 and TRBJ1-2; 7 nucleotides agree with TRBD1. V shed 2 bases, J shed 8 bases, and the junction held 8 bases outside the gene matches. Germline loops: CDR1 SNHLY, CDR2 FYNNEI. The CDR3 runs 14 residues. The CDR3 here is CASSESVQGDGYTF. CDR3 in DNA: TGTGCCAGCAGTGAAAGCGTCCAGGGGGACGGCTACACCTTC. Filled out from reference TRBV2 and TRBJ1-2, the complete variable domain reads EPEVTQTPSHQVTQMGQEVILRCVPISNHLYFYWYRQILGQKVEFLVSFYNNEISEKSEIFDDQFSVERPDGSNFTLKIRSTKLEDSAMYFCASSESVQGDGYTFGSGTRLTVV.

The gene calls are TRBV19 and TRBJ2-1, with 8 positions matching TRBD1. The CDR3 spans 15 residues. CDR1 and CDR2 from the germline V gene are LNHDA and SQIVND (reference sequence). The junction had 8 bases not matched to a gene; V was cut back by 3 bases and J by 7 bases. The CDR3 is CASSMTGEGRNEQFF. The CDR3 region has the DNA TGTGCCAGTAGTATGACAGGGGAAGGACGGAATGAGCAGTTCTTC.

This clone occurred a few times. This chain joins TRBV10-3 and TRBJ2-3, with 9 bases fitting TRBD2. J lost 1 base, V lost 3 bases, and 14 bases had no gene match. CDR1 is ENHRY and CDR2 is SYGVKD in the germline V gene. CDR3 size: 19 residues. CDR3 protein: CAISEMDVRAGGGTDTQYF. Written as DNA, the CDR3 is TGTGCCATCAGTGAAATGGACGTGAGAGCGGGAGGTGGCACAGATACGCAGTATTTT.

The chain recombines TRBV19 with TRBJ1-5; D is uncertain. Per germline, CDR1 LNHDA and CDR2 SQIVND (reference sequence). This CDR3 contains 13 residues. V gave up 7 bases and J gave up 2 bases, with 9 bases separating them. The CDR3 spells CASISGGNQPQHF. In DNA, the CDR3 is TGTGCCAGTATCTCGGGAGGCAATCAGCCCCAGCATTTT.

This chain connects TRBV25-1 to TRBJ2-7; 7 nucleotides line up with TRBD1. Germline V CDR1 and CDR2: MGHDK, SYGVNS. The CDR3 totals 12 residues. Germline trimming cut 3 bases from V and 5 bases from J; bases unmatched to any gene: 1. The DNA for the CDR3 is TGTGCCAGCAGTGAGACAGGGAACGAGCAGTACTTC. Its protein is CASSETGNEQYF.

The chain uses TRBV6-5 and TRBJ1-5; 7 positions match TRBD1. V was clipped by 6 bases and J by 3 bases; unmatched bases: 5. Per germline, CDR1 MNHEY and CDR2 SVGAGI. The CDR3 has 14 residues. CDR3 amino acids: CASRGGQLNQPQHF. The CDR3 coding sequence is TGTGCCAGCAGGGGGGGACAGCTCAATCAGCCCCAGCATTTT.

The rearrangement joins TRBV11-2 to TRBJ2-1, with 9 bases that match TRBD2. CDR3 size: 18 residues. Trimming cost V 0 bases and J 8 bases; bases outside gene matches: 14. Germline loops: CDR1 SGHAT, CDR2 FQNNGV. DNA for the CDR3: TGTGCCAGCAGCTTAGATTCCCCTGGCTGGCGGGGGGGCCATGAGCAGTTCTTC. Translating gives CASSLDSPGWRGGHEQFF.

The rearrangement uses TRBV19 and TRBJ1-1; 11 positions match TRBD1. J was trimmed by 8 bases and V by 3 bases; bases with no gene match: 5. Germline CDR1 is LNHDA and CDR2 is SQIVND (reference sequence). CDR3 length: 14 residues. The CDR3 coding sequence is TGTGCCAGTAGTATCTGGGGACAGGGGGGGGAAGCTTTCTTT. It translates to CASSIWGQGGEAFF.

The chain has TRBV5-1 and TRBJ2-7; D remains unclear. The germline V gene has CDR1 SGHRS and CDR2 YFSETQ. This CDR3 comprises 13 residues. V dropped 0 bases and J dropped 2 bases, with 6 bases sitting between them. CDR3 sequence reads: CASSLAAAYEQYF. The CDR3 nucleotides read TGCGCCAGCAGCTTGGCGGCGGCCTACGAGCAGTACTTC.